The T cell receptor (beta chain) under discussion was sequenced for a study of human T cells and chemical hapten exposure. Turning to the study itself: Sensitization used 2% DPC on around 2 cm by around 2 cm upper inner arm skin. Study-wide findings and caveats: The number of TCRs above 1 in 1000 frequency did not change after DPC sensitization. Patch test score showed a positive correlation with PT1 expanded TCR counts. Given that the donors had alopecia, their immune response may differ from that seen in healthy people.

This clonotype came up a few times. Antigen specificity is unknown. The CDR3 loop spans 12 amino acids. V was pared by 2 bases and J by 7 bases, with 6 bases between. The time point denotes: patch test 1, 2 weeks after DPC sensitization. Treatment reported: therapeutic diphenylcyclopropenone sensitization with weekly scalp DPC. TCRdb used MiXCR to reprocess the RACE reads, holding one entry per CDR3 protein. This sample has around 120,000 distinct CDR3 sequences, with roughly an eighth found just once. The sample consisted of whole blood, taken in connection with sensitization to the hapten diphenylcyclopropenone (DPC). The TCR originated in a man aged 18 to 30 with alopecia areata. Some clones in this sample may be carry-over from other donors' samples. This chain connects TRBV12-3 or TRBV12-4 to TRBJ2-1; D is perhaps TRBD2 (5 bases). The CDR3 reads CASSLRENEQFF. CDR3 nucleotide sequence: TGTGCCAGCAGTTTACGGGAAAATGAGCAGTTCTTC.